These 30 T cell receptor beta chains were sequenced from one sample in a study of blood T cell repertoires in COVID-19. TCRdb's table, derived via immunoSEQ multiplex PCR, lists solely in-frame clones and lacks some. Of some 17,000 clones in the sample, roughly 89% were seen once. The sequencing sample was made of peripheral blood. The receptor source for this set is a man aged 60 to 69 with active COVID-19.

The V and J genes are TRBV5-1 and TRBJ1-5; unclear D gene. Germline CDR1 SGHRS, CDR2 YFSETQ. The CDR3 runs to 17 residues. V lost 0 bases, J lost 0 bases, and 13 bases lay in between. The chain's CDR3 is CASSLDGRTNSNQPQHF. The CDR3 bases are TGCGCCAGCAGCTTGGATGGCAGGACTAATAGCAATCAGCCCCAGCATTTT.

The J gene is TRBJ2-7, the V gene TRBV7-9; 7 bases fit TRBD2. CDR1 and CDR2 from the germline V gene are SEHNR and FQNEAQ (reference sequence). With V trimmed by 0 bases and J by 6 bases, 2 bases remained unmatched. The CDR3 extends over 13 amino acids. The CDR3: CASSLALAVEQYF. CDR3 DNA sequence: TGTGCCAGCAGCTTAGCGCTAGCGGTCGAGCAGTACTTC.

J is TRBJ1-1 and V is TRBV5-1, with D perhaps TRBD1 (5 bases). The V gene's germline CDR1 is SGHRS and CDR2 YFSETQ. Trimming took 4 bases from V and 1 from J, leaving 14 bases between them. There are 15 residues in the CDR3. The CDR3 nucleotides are TGCGCCAGCAGCGCCACAGGTCCAGGGAACACTGAAGCTTTCTTT. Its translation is CASSATGPGNTEAFF.

CDR3 amino acids: CASRPRGRVTGELFF. CDR3 DNA: TGTGCCAGCAGGCCCAGGGGGCGCGTCACCGGGGAGCTGTTTTTT. V is TRBV2 and J is TRBJ2-2; TRBD1 agrees at 8 bases. The CDR3 runs to 15 residues. V lost 6 bases to trimming and J lost 4 bases; unmatched junction nucleotides: 7. The germline V gene has CDR1 SNHLY and CDR2 FYNNEI. Filled out from reference TRBV2 and TRBJ2-2, the complete variable domain reads EPEVTQTPSHQVTQMGQEVILRCVPISNHLYFYWYRQILGQKVEFLVSFYNNEISEKSEIFDDQFSVERPDGSNFTLKIRSTKLEDSAMYFCASRPRGRVTGELFFGEGSRLTVL.

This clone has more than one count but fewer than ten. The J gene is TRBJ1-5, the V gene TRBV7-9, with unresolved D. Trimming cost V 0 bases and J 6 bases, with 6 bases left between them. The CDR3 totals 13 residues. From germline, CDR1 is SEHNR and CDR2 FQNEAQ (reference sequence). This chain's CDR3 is CASSLAPGQPQHF. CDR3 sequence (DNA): TGTGCCAGCAGCTTAGCGCCGGGTCAGCCCCAGCATTTT.

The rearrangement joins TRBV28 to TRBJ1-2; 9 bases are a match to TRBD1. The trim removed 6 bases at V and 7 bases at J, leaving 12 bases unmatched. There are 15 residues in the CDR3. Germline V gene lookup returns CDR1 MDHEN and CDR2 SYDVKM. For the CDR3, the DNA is TGTGCCAGCAGCCGACGGACAGGGGAATTTGGTGGCTACACCTTC. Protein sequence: CASSRRTGEFGGYTF.

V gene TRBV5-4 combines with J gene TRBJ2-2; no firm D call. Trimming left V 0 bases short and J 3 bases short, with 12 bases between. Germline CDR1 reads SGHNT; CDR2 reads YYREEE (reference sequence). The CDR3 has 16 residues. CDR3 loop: CASSLDRRVYTGELFF. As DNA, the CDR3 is TGTGCCAGCAGCTTGGATCGCCGGGTGTACACCGGGGAGCTGTTTTTT.

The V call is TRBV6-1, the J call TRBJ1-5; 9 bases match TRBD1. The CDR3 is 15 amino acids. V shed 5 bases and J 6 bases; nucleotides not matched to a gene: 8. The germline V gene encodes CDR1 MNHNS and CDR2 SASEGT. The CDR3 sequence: CASSSATGGGQPQHF. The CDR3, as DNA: TGTGCCAGCAGTTCCGCCACAGGGGGCGGTCAGCCCCAGCATTTT.

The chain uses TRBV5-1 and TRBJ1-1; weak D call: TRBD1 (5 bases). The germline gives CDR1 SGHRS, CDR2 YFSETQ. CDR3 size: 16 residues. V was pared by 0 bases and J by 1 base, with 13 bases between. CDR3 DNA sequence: TGCGCCAGCAGCTTGGAGGGGCAGGGTAGGAACACTGAAGCTTTCTTT. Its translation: CASSLEGQGRNTEAFF.

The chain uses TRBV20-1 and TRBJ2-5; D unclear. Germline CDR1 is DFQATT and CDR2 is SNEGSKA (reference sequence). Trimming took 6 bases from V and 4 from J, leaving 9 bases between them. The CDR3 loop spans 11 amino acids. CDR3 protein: CSALSPETQYF. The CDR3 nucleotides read TGCAGTGCCCTTTCCCCAGAGACCCAGTACTTC.

The CDR3 sequence: CASSSDYFYEQYF. The CDR3 coding sequence is TGTGCCAGCAGCTCAGACTACTTTTACGAGCAGTACTTC. The chain carries TRBV5-6 and TRBJ2-7; D is possibly TRBD2 (5 bases). V lost 3 bases to trimming and J lost 4 bases, with 11 bases between them. The CDR3 is 13 residues long. The germline V gene encodes CDR1 SGHDT and CDR2 YYEEEE.

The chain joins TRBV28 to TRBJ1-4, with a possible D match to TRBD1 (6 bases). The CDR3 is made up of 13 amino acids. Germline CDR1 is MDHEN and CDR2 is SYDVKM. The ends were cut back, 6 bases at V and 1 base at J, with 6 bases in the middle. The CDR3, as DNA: TGTGCCAGCAGGGACAGAACTAATGAAAAACTGTTTTTT. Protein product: CASRDRTNEKLFF. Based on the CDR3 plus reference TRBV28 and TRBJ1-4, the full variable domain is DVKVTQSSRYLVKRTGEKVFLECVQDMDHENMFWYRQDPGLGLRLIYFSYDVKMKEKGDIPEGYSVSREKKERFSLILESASTNQTSMYLCASRDRTNEKLFFGSGTQLSVL.

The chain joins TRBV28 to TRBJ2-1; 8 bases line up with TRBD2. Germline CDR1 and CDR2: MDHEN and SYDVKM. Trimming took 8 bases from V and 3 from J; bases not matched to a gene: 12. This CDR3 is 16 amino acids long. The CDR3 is CASRATGGLFYNEQFF. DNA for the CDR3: TGTGCCAGCCGTGCCACGGGGGGGTTGTTCTACAATGAGCAGTTCTTC. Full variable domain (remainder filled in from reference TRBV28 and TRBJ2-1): DVKVTQSSRYLVKRTGEKVFLECVQDMDHENMFWYRQDPGLGLRLIYFSYDVKMKEKGDIPEGYSVSREKKERFSLILESASTNQTSMYLCASRATGGLFYNEQFFGPGTRLTVL.

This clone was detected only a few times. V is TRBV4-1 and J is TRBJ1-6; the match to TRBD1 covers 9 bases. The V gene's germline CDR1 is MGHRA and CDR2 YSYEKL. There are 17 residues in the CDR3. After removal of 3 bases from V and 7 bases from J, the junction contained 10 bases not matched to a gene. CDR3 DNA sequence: TGCGCCAGCAGCCACTATACGCTGGGACAGGGAAATTCACCCCTCCACTTT. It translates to CASSHYTLGQGNSPLHF.

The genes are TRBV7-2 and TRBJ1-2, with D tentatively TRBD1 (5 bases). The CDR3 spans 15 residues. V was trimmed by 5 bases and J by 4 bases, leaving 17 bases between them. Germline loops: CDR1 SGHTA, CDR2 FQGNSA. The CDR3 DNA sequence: TGTGCCAGCAGCCCCTTCAGCGGGGCGGTCTATGGCTACACCTTC. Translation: CASSPFSGAVYGYTF.

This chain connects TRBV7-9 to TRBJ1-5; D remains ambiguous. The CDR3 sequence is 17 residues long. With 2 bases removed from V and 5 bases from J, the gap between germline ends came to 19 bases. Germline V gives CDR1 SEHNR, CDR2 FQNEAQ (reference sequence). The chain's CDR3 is CASSLWGARLNYQPQHF. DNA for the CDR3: TGTGCCAGCAGCTTATGGGGAGCCCGGCTCAATTATCAGCCCCAGCATTTT.

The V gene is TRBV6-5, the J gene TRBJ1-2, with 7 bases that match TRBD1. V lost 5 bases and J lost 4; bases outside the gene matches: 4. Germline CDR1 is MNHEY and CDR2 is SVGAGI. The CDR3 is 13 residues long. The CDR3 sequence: CASSLTGAYGYTF. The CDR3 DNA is TGTGCCAGCAGTCTTACAGGGGCCTATGGCTACACCTTC.

CDR3 sequence reads: CASSQDMGLIYEQFF. CDR3 bases: TGTGCCAGCAGCCAAGATATGGGACTCATATATGAGCAGTTCTTC. The V and J genes are TRBV3-1 (or the pseudogene TRBV3-2) and TRBJ2-1; the D gene is possibly TRBD2 (6 bases). The CDR3 is made up of 15 amino acids. The V gene lost 0 bases and the J gene lost 8 bases, with 14 bases spanning the gap. Germline values: CDR1 LGHDT, CDR2 YNNKEL (reference sequence).

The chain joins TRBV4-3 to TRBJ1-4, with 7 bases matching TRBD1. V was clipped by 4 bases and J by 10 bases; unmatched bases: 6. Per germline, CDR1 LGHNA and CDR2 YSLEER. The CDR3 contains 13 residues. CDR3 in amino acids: CASSLGTDGKLFF. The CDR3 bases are TGCGCCAGCAGCCTCGGGACAGACGGAAAACTGTTTTTT.

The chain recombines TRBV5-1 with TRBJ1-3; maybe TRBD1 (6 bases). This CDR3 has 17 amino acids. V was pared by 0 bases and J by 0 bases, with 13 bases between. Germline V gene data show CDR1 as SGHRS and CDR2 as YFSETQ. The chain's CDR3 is CASSLVTGRFSGNTIYF. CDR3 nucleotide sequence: TGCGCCAGCAGCTTGGTGACAGGTCGTTTCTCTGGAAACACCATATATTTT.

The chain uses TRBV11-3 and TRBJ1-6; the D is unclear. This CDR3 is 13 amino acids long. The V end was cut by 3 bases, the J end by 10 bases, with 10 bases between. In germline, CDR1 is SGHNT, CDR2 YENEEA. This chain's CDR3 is CASSLTARSPLHF. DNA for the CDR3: TGTGCCAGCAGCTTGACGGCTAGGTCACCCCTCCACTTT.

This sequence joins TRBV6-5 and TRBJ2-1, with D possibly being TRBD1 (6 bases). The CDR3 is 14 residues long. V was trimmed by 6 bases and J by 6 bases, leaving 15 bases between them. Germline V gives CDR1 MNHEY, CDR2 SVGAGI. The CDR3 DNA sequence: TGTGCCAGCAGCATCGGGACACCCACCAATGAGCAGTTCTTC. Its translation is CASSIGTPTNEQFF.

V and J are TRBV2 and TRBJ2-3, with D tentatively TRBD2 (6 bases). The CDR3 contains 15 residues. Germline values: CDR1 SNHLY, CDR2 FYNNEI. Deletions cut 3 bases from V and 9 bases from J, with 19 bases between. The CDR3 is CASSDRRAGLATQYF. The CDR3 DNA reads TGTGCCAGCAGTGATAGGCGGGCTGGGCTAGCGACGCAGTATTTT.

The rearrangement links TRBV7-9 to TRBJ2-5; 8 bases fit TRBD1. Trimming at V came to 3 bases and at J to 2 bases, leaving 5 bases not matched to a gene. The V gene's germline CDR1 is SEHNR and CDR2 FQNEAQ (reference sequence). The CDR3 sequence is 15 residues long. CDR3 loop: CASSFLQGAQETQYF. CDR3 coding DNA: TGTGCCAGCAGCTTCCTGCAGGGGGCTCAAGAGACCCAGTACTTC.

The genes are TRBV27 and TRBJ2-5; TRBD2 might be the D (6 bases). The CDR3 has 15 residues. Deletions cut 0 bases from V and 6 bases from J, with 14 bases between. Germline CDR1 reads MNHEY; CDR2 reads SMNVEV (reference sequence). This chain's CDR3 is CASSLSWAGIKTQYF. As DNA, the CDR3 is TGTGCCAGCAGTTTATCGTGGGCGGGGATCAAGACCCAGTACTTC.

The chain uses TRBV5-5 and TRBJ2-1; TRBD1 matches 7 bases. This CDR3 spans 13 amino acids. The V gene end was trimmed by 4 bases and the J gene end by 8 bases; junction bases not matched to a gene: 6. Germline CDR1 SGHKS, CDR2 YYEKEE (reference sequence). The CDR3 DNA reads TGTGCCAGCAGCCCGACAGGGATCGATGAGCAGTTCTTC. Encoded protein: CASSPTGIDEQFF.

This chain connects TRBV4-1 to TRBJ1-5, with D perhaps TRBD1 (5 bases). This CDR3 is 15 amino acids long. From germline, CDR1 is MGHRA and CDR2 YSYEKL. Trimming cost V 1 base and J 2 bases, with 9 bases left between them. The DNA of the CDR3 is TGCGCCAGCAGCCAAGGACGGGGGGGCAATCAGCCCCAGCATTTT. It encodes CASSQGRGGNQPQHF.

This CDR3 reads CASSELTLNTGELFF. For the CDR3, the DNA is TGTGCCAGCAGTGAATTGACACTTAACACCGGGGAGCTGTTTTTT. The chain links TRBV25-1 to TRBJ2-2; D remains unclear. Trimming stripped 1 base from V and 2 bases from J, with 8 bases between. Per the germline V gene, CDR1 is MGHDK and CDR2 is SYGVNS. This CDR3 spans 15 amino acids.

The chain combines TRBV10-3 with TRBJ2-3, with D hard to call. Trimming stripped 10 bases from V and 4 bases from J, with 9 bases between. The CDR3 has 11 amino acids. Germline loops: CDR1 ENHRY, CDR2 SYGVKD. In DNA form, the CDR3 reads TGTGCCAGTGCCCTATCAGATACGCAGTATTTT. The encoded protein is CASALSDTQYF.

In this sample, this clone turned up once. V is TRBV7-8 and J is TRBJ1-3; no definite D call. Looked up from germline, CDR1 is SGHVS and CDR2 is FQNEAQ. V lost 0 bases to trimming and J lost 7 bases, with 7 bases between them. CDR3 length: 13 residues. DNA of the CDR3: TGTGCCAGCAGCTTAGCCCAGAGGAACACCATATATTTT. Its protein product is CASSLAQRNTIYF.